This TCR beta chain was captured in a study of CD8 T cells in Susac syndrome. Study results and limitations: The study conceded that relatively few individuals underwent its TCR sequencing and HLA analysis.

The authors sequenced TCR beta from blood CD8+ and CD4+ T cells. This clonotype was counted once. No antigen is known for it. The RNA, roughly 0.5 to 1 ug, was put through reverse transcription using random hexamers. MiXCR, run by TCRdb on the immunoSEQ multiplex PCR reads, gives a single entry per CDR3 protein. The sample records roughly 120,000 distinct CDR3 sequences, around 96% being singletons. This CDR3 comprises 17 residues. Germline V gene lookup returns CDR1 SNHLY and CDR2 FYNNEI. V lost 4 bases and J lost 5; bases outside the gene matches: 12. V gene TRBV2 combines with J gene TRBJ2-5; 11 positions agree with TRBD2. This clonotype originated in a human donor in good health. Sequencing was done on a sample of CD4+ T cells from PBMCs. The CDR3 sequence is CASSGLKTSGRSETQYF. In DNA, the CDR3 is TGTGCCAGCAGTGGGCTTAAAACTAGCGGGAGATCGGAGACCCAGTACTTC.